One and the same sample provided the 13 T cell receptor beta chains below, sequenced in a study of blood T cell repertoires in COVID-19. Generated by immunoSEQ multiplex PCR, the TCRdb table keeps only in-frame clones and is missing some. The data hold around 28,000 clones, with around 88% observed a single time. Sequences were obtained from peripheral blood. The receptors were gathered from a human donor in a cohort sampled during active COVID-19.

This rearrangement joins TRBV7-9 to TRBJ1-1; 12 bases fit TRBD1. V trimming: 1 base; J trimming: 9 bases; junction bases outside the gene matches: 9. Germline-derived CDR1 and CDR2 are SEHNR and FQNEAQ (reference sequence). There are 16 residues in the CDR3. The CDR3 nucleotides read TGTGCCAGCAGCTTAGGCTCCGGGACAGGGGGCCAACAAGCTTTCTTT. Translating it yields CASSLGSGTGGQQAFF. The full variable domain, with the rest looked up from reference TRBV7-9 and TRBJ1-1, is DTGVSQNPRHKITKRGQNVTFRCDPISEHNRLYWYRQTLGQGPEFLTYFQNEAQLEKSRLLSDRFSAERPKGSFSTLEIQRTEQGDSAMYLCASSLGSGTGGQQAFFGQGTRLTVV.

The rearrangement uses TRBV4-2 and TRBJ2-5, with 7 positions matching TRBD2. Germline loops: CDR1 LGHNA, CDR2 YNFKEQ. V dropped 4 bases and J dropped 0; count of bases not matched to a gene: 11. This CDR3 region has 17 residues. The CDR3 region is CASSRHTGRGYQETQYF. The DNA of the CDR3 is TGTGCCAGCAGCCGCCATACGGGGCGGGGGTACCAAGAGACCCAGTACTTC.

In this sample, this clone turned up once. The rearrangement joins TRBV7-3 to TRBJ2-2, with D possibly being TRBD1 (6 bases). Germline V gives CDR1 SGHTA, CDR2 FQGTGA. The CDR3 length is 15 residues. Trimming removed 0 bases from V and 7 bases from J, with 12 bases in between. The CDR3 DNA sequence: TGTGCCAGCAGCTTAACCGCAGGGGCGGACGGGGAGCTGTTTTTT. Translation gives CASSLTAGADGELFF. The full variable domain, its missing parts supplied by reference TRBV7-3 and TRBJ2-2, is GAGVSQTPSNKVTEKGKYVELRCDPISGHTALYWYRQSLGQGPEFLIYFQGTGAADDSGLPNDRFFAVRPEGSVSTLKIQRTERGDSAVYLCASSLTAGADGELFFGEGSRLTVL.

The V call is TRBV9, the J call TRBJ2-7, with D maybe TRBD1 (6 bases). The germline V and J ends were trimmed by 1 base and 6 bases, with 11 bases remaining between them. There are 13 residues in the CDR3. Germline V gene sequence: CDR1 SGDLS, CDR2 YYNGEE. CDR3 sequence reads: CASSVRQGGEQYF. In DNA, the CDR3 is TGTGCCAGCAGCGTACGCCAAGGGGGCGAGCAGTACTTC.

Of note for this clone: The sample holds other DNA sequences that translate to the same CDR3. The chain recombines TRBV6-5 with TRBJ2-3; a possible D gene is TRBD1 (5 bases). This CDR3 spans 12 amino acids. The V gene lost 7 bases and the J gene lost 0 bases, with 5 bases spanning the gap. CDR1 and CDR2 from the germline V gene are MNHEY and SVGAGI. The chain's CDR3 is CASTGSTDTQYF. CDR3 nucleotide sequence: TGTGCCAGCACAGGGAGCACAGATACGCAGTATTTT.

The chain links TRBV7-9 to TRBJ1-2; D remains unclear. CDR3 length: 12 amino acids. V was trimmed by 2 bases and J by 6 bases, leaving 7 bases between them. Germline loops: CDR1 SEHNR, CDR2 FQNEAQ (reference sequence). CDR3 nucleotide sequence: TGTGCCAGCAGCTTATCCCAGGATGGCTACACCTTC. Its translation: CASSLSQDGYTF. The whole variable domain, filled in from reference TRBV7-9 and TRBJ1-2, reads DTGVSQNPRHKITKRGQNVTFRCDPISEHNRLYWYRQTLGQGPEFLTYFQNEAQLEKSRLLSDRFSAERPKGSFSTLEIQRTEQGDSAMYLCASSLSQDGYTFGSGTRLTVV.

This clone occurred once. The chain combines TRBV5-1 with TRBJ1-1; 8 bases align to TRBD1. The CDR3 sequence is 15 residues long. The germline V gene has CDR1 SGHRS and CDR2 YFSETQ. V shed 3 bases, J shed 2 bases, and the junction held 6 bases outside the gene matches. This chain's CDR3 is CASSYGQGENTEAFF. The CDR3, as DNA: TGCGCCAGCAGCTATGGACAGGGTGAAAACACTGAAGCTTTCTTT.

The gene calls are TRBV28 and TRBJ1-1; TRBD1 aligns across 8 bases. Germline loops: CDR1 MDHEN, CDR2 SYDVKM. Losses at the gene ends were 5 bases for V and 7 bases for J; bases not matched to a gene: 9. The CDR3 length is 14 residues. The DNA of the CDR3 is TGTGCCAGCAGTGCGCCGGGACAGGCGTTTGAAGCTTTCTTT. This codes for CASSAPGQAFEAFF.

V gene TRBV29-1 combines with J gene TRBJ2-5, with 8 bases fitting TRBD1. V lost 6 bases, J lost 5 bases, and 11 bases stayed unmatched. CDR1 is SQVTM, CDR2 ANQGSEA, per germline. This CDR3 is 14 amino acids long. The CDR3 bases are TGCAGCGTCGTAGACAGGGGTAGTTGGGAGACCCAGTACTTC. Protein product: CSVVDRGSWETQYF.

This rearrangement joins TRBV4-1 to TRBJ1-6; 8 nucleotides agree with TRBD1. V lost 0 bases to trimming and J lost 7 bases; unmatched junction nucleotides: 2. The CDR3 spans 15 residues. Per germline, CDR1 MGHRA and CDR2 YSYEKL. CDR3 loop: CASSQERQGNSPLHF. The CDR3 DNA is TGCGCCAGCAGCCAAGAACGACAGGGGAATTCACCCCTCCACTTT.

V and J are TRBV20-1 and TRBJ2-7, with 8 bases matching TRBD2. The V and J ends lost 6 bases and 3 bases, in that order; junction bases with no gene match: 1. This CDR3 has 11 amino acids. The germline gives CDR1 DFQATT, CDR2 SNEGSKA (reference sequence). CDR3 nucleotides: TGCAGTGCCACTAGCGGCTACGAGCAGTACTTC. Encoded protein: CSATSGYEQYF.

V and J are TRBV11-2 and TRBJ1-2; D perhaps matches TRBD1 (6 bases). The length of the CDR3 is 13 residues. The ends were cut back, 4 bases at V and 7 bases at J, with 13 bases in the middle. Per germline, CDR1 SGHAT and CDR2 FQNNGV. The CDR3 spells CASSSPGVLGYTF. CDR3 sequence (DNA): TGTGCCAGCAGCTCCCCAGGGGTCCTTGGCTACACCTTC. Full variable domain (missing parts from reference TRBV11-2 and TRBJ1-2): EAGVAQSPRYKIIEKRQSVAFWCNPISGHATLYWYQQILGQGPKLLIQFQNNGVVDDSQLPKDRFSAERLKGVDSTLKIQPAKLEDSAVYLCASSSPGVLGYTFGSGTRLTVV.

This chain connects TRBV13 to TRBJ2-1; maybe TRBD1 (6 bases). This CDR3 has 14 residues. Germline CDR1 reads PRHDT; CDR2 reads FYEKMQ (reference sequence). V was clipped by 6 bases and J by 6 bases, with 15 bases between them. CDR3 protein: CASRSTGSLNEQFF. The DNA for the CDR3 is TGTGCCAGCAGGTCGACAGGATCCCTCAATGAGCAGTTCTTC. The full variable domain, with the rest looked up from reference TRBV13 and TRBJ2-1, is AAGVIQSPRHLIKEKRETATLKCYPIPRHDTVYWYQQGPGQDPQFLISFYEKMQSDKGSIPDRFSAQQFSDYHSELNMSSLELGDSALYFCASRSTGSLNEQFFGPGTRLTVL.